The T cell receptor beta chain under discussion was sequenced for a study of cytomegalovirus exposure and HLA in healthy donors. In the study overall: Among the roughly 400 genotyped donors, 81% were placed in the Caucasian-associated ancestry cluster. Broader study findings: The investigators catalogued 164 TCR beta chains as cytomegalovirus-associated. Most CMV-associated TCR beta chains were later found to appear HLA-restricted.

V dropped 3 bases and J dropped 3; count of bases not matched to a gene: 4. The germline V gene has CDR1 SGHNT and CDR2 YENEEA. The CDR3 is 16 residues long. This clone was recorded only once. The target antigen is unknown. Primers included in the PCR were 60 Vbeta and 13 Jbeta primers. Sequencing used immunoSEQ multiplex PCR; TCRdb keeps in-frame clones, though not all of them. The sample comprises some 120,000 clones, around 62% of which are singletons, and roughly 9% rests with the top ten. Sequencing input: PBMCs. The source is a woman aged 40 to 50 in good health and CMV-seropositive. The gene calls are TRBV11-3 and TRBJ2-2; TRBD2 agrees at 10 bases. CDR3 in amino acids: CASSFGAGGHTGELFF. In nucleotides, the CDR3 is TGTGCCAGCAGCTTCGGAGCGGGAGGGCACACCGGGGAGCTGTTTTTT.